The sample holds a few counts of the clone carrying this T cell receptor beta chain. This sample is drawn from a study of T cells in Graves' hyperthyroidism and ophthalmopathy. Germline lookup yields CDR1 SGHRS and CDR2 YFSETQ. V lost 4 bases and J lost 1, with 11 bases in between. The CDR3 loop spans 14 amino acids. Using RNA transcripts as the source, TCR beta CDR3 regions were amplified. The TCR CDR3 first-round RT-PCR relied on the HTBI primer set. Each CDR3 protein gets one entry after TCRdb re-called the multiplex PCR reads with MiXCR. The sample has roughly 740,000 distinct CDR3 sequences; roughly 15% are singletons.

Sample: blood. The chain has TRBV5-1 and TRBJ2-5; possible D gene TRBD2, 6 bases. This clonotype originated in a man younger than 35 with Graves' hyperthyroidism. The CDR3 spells CASSPGVGQETQYF. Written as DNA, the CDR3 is TGCGCCAGCAGCCCGGGGGTGGGCCAAGAGACCCAGTACTTC.